This T cell receptor (beta chain) derives from a study of T cell repertoires in cytomegalovirus infection. About the research overall: Selection of CMV epitopes for the study included recently identified HLA-C-restricted and well-studied HLA-B-restricted ones. Notes on the study in general: The response measured ex vivo was dominated by TCR beta clonotypes (HLA-C-restricted and CMV-specific).

TCRdb itself ran the reads through MiXCR, one entry per CDR3 protein. The repertoire holds about 500,000 distinct CDR3 sequences, with 30% to 35% as singletons. There are 15 residues in the CDR3. The junction had 8 bases not matched to a gene; V was cut back by 5 bases and J by 4 bases. As regards this clonotype: The antigen is not known.

The input for sequencing was cultured PBMCs, taken from culture after CMV antigen stimulation. The chain is built from TRBV12-3 or TRBV12-4 and TRBJ2-1, with TRBD2 matching 7 bases. The sequence was obtained from a human donor in good health (CMV status not recorded). Some clones in this sample may be carry-over from other donors' samples. CDR3 sequence: CASSPPRGIYNEQFF. The CDR3 region has the DNA TGTGCCAGCAGTCCGCCGCGGGGGATTTACAATGAGCAGTTCTTC.